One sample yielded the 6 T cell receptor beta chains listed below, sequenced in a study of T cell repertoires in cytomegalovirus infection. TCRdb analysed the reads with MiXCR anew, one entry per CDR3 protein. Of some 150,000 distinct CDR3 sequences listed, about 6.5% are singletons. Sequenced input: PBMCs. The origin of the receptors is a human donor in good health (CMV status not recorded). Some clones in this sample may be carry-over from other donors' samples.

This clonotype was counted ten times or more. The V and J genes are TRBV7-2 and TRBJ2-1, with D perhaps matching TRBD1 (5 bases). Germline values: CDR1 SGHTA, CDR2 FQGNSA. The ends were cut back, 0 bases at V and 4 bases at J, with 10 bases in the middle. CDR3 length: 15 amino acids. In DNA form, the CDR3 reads TGTGCCAGCAGCTTAGCTCTGGGGCAATACAATGAGCAGTTCTTC. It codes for CASSLALGQYNEQFF.

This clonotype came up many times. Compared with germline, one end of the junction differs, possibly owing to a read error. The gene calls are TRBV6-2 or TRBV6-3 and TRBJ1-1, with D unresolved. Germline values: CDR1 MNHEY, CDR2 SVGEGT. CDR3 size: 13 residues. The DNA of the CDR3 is TGTGCCAGCAGGTACTGGGTGAACACTGAAGCTTTCTTT. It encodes CASRYWVNTEAFF.

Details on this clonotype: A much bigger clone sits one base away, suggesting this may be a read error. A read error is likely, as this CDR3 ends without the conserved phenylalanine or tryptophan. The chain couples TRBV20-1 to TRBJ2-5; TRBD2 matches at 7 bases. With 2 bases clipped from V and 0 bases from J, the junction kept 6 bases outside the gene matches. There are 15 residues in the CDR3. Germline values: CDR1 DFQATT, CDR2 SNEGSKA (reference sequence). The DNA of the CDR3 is TGCAGTGCTAGACAGGGCGGGGGAGACCAAGAGACCCAGTACTCC. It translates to CSARQGGGDQETQYS.

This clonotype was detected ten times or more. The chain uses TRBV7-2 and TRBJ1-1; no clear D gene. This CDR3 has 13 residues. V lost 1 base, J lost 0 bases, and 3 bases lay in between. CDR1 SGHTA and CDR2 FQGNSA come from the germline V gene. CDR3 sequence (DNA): TGTGCCAGCAGCTTAGACCTGAACACTGAAGCTTTCTTT. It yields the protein CASSLDLNTEAFF.

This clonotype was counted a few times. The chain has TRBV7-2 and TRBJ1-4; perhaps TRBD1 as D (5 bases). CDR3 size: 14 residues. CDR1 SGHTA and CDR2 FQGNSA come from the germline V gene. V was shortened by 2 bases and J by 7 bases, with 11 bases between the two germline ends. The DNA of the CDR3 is TGTGCCAGCAGCTTACGGGGGTCGGTTGAAAAACTGTTTTTT. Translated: CASSLRGSVEKLFF.

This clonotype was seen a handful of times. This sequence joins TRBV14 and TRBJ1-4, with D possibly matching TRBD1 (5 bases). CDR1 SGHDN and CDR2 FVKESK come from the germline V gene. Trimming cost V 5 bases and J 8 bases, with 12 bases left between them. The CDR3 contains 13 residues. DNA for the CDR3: TGTGCCAGCAGCTATCGATGGGGGGAAAAACTGTTTTTT. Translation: CASSYRWGEKLFF.